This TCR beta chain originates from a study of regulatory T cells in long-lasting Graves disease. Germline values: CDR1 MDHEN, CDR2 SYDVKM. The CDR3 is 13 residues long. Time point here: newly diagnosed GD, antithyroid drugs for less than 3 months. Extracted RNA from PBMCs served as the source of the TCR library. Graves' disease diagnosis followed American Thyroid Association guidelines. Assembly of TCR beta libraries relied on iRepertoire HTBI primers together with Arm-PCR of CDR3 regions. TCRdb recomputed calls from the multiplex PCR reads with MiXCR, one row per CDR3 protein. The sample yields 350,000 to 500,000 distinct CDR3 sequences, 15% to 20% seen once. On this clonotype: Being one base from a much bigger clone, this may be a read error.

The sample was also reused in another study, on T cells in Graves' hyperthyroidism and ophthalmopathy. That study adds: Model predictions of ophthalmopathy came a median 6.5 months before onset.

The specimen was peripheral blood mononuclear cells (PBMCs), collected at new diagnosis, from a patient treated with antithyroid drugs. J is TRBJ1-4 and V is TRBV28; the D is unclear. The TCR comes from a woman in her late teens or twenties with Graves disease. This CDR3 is CTSSFGVREKLFF. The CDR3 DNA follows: TGTACCAGCAGTTTCGGGGTTAGGGAAAAACTGTTTTTT. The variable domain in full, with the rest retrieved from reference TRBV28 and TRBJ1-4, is DVKVTQSSRYLVKRTGEKVFLECVQDMDHENMFWYRQDPGLGLRLIYFSYDVKMKEKGDIPEGYSVSREKKERFSLILESASTNQTSMYLCTSSFGVREKLFFGSGTQLSVL.